This is a list of T cell receptor beta chains from one sample in a study of T cell responses to AZD1222 COVID-19 vaccine. The method was immunoSEQ multiplex PCR; TCRdb's version includes in-frame clones alone and lacks a portion of them. The sample lists some 140,000 clones; just under 95% were seen once. Specimen: peripheral blood, collected 28 days after the second AZD1222 dose. The receptors were sampled from an adult who received the AZD1222 COVID-19 vaccine. The conserved cysteine and the conserved F or W are not part of the CDR3 here. A D gene is named only where the DNA matches it firmly.

V gene | D gene | CDR3 length | CDR3 protein
TRBV6-9 | - | 12 | ASSFHSFQETQY
TRBV5-1 | - | 14 | ASSLQGGVNNSPLH
TRBV25-1 | - | 15 | ASRASTGQGPNQPQH
TRBV28 | - | 12 | ASSLNGVEQPQH
TRBV7-9 | - | 11 | ASSLESSYEQY
TRBV29-1 | - | 11 | SARKDSSYEQY
TRBV4-1 | - | 13 | ASSQEQASNYGYT
TRBV6-5 | - | 14 | ASSYGVGALGDEQY
TRBV19 | - | 8 | ASSKYGYT
TRBV4-1 | - | 13 | ASSQEGGGPGELF
TRBV6-5 | TRBD1 | 12 | ASSSGQPPYGYT
TRBV30 | - | 12 | AWSVIRQSYGYT
TRBV5-1 | - | 16 | ASSLARLTGVTTDTQY
TRBV5-6 | - | 11 | ASSLGRQQPQH
TRBV4-1 | TRBD1 | 11 | ASSTGQGYEQY
TRBV9 | TRBD1 | 12 | ASSVQGAEDTQY
TRBV18 | - | 11 | ASSPVSTGELF
TRBV6-6 | TRBD1 | 11 | ASSPGQFYGYT
TRBV5-1 | - | 11 | ASSVQGSYEQY
TRBV27 | - | 11 | ASSLNTNSPLH
TRBV19 | - | 10 | ASSMAHHEAF
TRBV11-3 | TRBD1 | 10 | ASRTGAYEQY
TRBV11-3 | - | 15 | ASSYMFGGKNTGELF
TRBV7-9 | - | 12 | ASSGEYSDQPQH
TRBV28 | - | 11 | ASSLLYGYGYT
TRBV4-2 | TRBD2 | 13 | ASSRMGLAEETQY
TRBV7-2 | - | 14 | ASSLVWTASNSPLH
TRBV13 | - | 13 | ASSLGSASSYEQY
TRBV6-2/TRBV6-3 | - | 10 | ASSYGSETQY
TRBV20-1 | TRBD1 | 11 | SASRDRDYEQY
TRBV5-1 | - | 13 | ASSLDNAARTEAF
TRBV9 | - | 12 | ASSPRGGFAEAF
TRBV10-2 | - | 15 | ASSESGVGHLNYGYT
TRBV9 | TRBD2 | 13 | ASSDSGASSYEQY
TRBV6-1 | TRBD1 | 12 | ASRTGADNSPLH
TRBV5-1 | - | 13 | ASSLTVGGNQPQH
TRBV19 | - | 14 | ASSIDPRTLNTEAF
TRBV10-3 | - | 13 | AAPIWDTLDYGYT
TRBV5-4 | TRBD1 | 12 | ASSSVQGAGEQF
TRBV18 | - | 14 | ASSPLGQGMRNEQY
TRBV10-3 | - | 11 | AISDDSNTEAF
TRBV6-2/TRBV6-3 | - | 13 | ASSYRDSFTDTQY
TRBV2 | - | 13 | ASSMTVTVNTEAF
TRBV28 | TRBD1 | 15 | ASSSPPGTGPNTEAF
TRBV7-8 | - | 15 | ASSLATLRGGSTEAF
TRBV4-1 | TRBD1 | 16 | ASSPMGTGGGVSSPLH